Described below is a single T cell receptor beta chain sequence and its context. What it recognizes is unknown. A multiplex PCR was run with 60 Vbeta primers and 13 Jbeta primers. Per the authors' pipeline: Later work found 65 million to 85 million unique TCR beta chains, with some 11 million shared. TCRdb keeps only in-frame clones here, not all; method: immunoSEQ multiplex PCR. That table supplies the V and J calls and clone size; D and trimming were determined from the DNA. With 50,000 or so clones in the sample, the ten largest clones hold over 2%. These data come from a study of cytomegalovirus exposure and HLA in healthy donors. Study results and caveats: In a later analysis, donors in an Asian-associated ancestry cluster reportedly had fewer N-insertions in productive TCRs than the cohort mean.

This CDR3 region has 14 residues. J gave up 1 base and V 5 bases, and 4 bases lay outside the gene matches. Germline loops: CDR1 SGHNT, CDR2 YYREEE (reference sequence). The clonotype comes from a woman aged 18 to 35 in good health and CMV-seronegative. The chain carries TRBV5-4 and TRBJ1-1, with 8 nucleotides matching TRBD1. The material sequenced was PBMCs. The DNA for the CDR3 is TGTGCCAGCAGACCGGACAGGGAGAACACTGAAGCTTTCTTT. Its translation: CASRPDRENTEAFF.